This T cell receptor beta chain was found in a study of tumor-infiltrating lymphocytes in primary liver carcinoma (TCRdb year 2017). General notes on the study: Of the five patients (three men and two women, aged 30 to 69 years), four had hepatocellular carcinoma and one had combined HCC and intrahepatic cholangiocarcinoma. Tumors of the five patients were stage T1-T3 N0M0 with maximum diameters of about 4.2 to 11 cm. Across five regions of each liver tumor, along with adjacent normal tissue and blood, the study brought together TCRbeta repertoire sequencing, expression microarrays and whole-exome sequencing. TCRbeta repertoire sequencing covered 35 or so specimens from 5 patients: approximately 25 tumor regions, 5 adjacent noncancerous liver tissues and 5 peripheral blood samples. To link TCRbeta repertoire diversity with the local molecular phenotype, the 25 or so tumor region samples were profiled using Agilent mRNA microarrays. Each sample produced about 3.5 to 8 million productive TCRbeta reads, and read depth showed no significant difference between tissue types. Repertoires from technical replicates were highly reproducible, with mean shared-clone rates near 0.89 and correlation coefficients above 0.95.

Total RNA and DNA were co-extracted without cell sorting from about 19-30 mg of bulk tissue using the AllPrep DNA/RNA mini kit. Between November 2015 and March 2016, five patients in China with histopathologically diagnosed primary liver carcinoma had surgical resection. At the time of sampling, the patients were treatment-naive and had chronic HBV infection. Each tumor was sampled at five spatially separated regions: the tumor centre plus the superior, inferior, left-lateral and right-lateral poles. Histology showed that every tumor sample contained more than 85% viable tumor cells. Pieces of fresh tumor and adjacent tissue were cut in half, with one half kept in RNAlater at -80 degrees C and the other half sent for histology. The germline V gene provides CDR1 SGHAT and CDR2 FQNNGV. Reading from cysteine to phenylalanine, the CDR3 counts 16 amino acids. The CDR3 DNA has 48 bases and is translated from base 1.

This clonotype was detected only a few times. No antigen is known for it. A read error may account for a junction end that differs from germline. Using a constant-region primer and ProtoScript II reverse transcriptase, TCRbeta-specific cDNA was reverse-transcribed from 500 ng total RNA. Construction of the TCRbeta libraries relied on three nested rounds of multiplex PCR, following a slightly modified ARM-PCR procedure. Multiplex TRBV1-TRBV30 forward primers and a Cbeta reverse primer were used in the first two PCR rounds, each of which was run for 9 to 11 cycles. Sample barcodes and Illumina adapters were added in a final 25-cycle PCR with Deep VentR polymerase. Before sequencing, amplicons of 200-500 bp were purified from gel using a QIAquick gel extraction kit. An Illumina HiSeq 2500 was used to sequence the TCRbeta amplicons, generating 250-bp paired-end reads. On the authors' methods: To recover full CDR3 sequences, reads were quality-trimmed using Trimmomatic v0.33 and paired reads were then merged using FLASH v1.2.11. V, D and J germline segments were assigned to the rearranged TCRbeta sequences using MiGEC v1.2.1b. Clonotype statistics, along with Shannon-Wiener diversity indices, were calculated using VDJtools v1.0.0. Except for diversity analysis, only each sample's 250 most abundant clonotypes were used in subsequent analyses to reduce sampling bias. TCRdb ran its own pipeline on the public reads, namely fastp trimming at Q25 and MiXCR clone calling, and kept in-frame beta chains. Each entry merges the rows of one CDR3 protein and shows their most common DNA and genes. These V and J calls are TCRdb output, not the study's own analysis. This sample comprises 90,000 to 100,000 distinct CDR3 sequences, roughly 69% of them detected only once. Jointly, the top ten make up approximately 10% of the sample.

Beyond this particular receptor, the publication reports: A significantly larger repertoire fraction was made up by the top 250 clones in tumors than in blood (p = 0.039). Repertoire overlap was found to be higher between tumor regions (mean approximately 35%) than between tumor-adjacent (around 17%) or tumor-blood (around 15%) pairs, consistent with antigen-driven expansion. Only about 8-24% of top clones were present in all five regions of a tumor, suggesting spatial heterogeneity of tumor-infiltrating T cells. Only the TCR beta chain was sequenced, so true repertoire diversity is likely underestimated because unpaired alpha chains were not captured. Because the samples were bulk and unsorted, CD4+ and CD8+ T cell repertoires could not be compared. The study included only five patients, and the authors note findings should be validated in a larger study.

Material: liver tumor tissue from sampling region 5. This specimen's cell subset or site label, per the study, means: tumor region T5, tumor centre. This sequence uses TRBV11-2 and TRBJ2-3; confidence is insufficient to name the D gene. This clonotype originated in a woman aged 60-75 years with primary liver carcinoma and hepatitis B virus infection. The CDR3: CASSLAGQAITDMQYF. The sequenced DNA: TGTGCCAGCAGTTTAGCCGGGCAGGCGATCACAGATATGCAGTATTTT.